This is a list of T cell receptor beta chains from one sample in a study of cytomegalovirus exposure and HLA in healthy donors. Profiled with immunoSEQ multiplex PCR; TCRdb holds only in-frame clones, not every one. The sample has over 150,000 clones, 70% to 85% seen once. The source material was PBMCs. Receptors originate from a woman in her twenties or thirties in good health and CMV-seropositive. Each CDR3 is given without its conserved first and last residue. Size values are once, few and many counts, or a class for expanded clones, and some rows have none.

V gene: TRBV5-6
clone size: -
J gene: TRBJ2-1
CDR3 protein: ASSLELTAGTYNEQF

V gene: TRBV6-5
clone size: once
J gene: TRBJ1-1
CDR3 protein: ASSSFPGTEAF

V gene: TRBV7-3
clone size: -
J gene: TRBJ1-2
CDR3 protein: ASSLSPGGDYGYT

V gene: TRBV2
clone size: -
J gene: TRBJ1-5
CDR3 protein: ASSRGRAGNQPQH

V gene: TRBV15
clone size: -
J gene: TRBJ2-5
CDR3 protein: ATSRDLGQGEY

V gene: TRBV11-3
clone size: -
J gene: TRBJ2-7
CDR3 protein: ASSLAGGLEQY

V gene: TRBV5-1
clone size: -
J gene: TRBJ1-5
CDR3 protein: ASRRDSNQPQH

V gene: TRBV5-1
clone size: -
J gene: TRBJ1-3
CDR3 protein: ASKLGTGWLSSGNTIY

V gene: TRBV5-1
clone size: -
J gene: TRBJ2-7
CDR3 protein: ASSLALGTGEHGEQY

V gene: TRBV29-1
clone size: once
J gene: TRBJ2-3
CDR3 protein: SVVQGVGTDTQY

V gene: TRBV6-5
clone size: -
J gene: TRBJ1-1
CDR3 protein: ASSRDRATEAF

V gene: TRBV28
clone size: -
J gene: TRBJ1-5
CDR3 protein: ASSLPPTWPQH

V gene: TRBV5-4
clone size: -
J gene: TRBJ2-5
CDR3 protein: ASSSATGRETQY

V gene: TRBV6-5
clone size: -
J gene: TRBJ2-7
CDR3 protein: ASSMGQPPYEQY

V gene: TRBV29-1
clone size: -
J gene: TRBJ2-5
CDR3 protein: SVGRAQETQY

V gene: TRBV6-1
clone size: few
J gene: TRBJ1-1
CDR3 protein: ASSHTLNTEAF

V gene: TRBV19
clone size: -
J gene: TRBJ2-5
CDR3 protein: ASSTSSRETQY

V gene: TRBV29-1
clone size: -
J gene: TRBJ2-1
CDR3 protein: SVVNQGRGEQF

V gene: TRBV19
clone size: -
J gene: TRBJ2-1
CDR3 protein: ASSIGQGALNEQF

V gene: TRBV19
clone size: few
J gene: TRBJ1-1
CDR3 protein: ASSLNQVRLNTEAF

V gene: TRBV6-5
clone size: -
J gene: TRBJ2-2
CDR3 protein: ASSSRTRIGELF

V gene: TRBV2
clone size: -
J gene: TRBJ1-5
CDR3 protein: ASSRVTNQPQH

V gene: TRBV7-2
clone size: few
J gene: TRBJ1-1
CDR3 protein: ASSLANRAEAF

V gene: TRBV10-1
clone size: -
J gene: TRBJ2-3
CDR3 protein: ATAQGIAGRTDTQY

V gene: TRBV27
clone size: once
J gene: TRBJ2-1
CDR3 protein: ASSSYGTSGSRDEQF

V gene: TRBV7-9
clone size: -
J gene: TRBJ1-3
CDR3 protein: ASSSGHVLSGNTIY

V gene: TRBV2
clone size: -
J gene: TRBJ2-7
CDR3 protein: ASKGDTYEQY